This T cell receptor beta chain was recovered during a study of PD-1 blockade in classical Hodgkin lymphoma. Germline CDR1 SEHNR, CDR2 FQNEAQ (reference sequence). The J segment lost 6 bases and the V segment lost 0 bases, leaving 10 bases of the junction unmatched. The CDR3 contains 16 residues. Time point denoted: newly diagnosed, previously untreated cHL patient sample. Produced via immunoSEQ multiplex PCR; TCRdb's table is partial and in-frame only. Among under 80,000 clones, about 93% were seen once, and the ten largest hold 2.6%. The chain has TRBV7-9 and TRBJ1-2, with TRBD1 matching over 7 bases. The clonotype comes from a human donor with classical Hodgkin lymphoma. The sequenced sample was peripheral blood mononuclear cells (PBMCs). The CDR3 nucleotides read TGTGCCAGCAGCTTAGCGAAGGGGGCAGGGGGACATGGCTACACCTTC. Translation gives CASSLAKGAGGHGYTF.